The 12 T cell receptor beta chains below were found in one sample sequenced in a study of beta chain features in type 1 diabetes. Expressed TCRB transcripts were sequenced, since all the RNA that had been isolated was reverse transcribed. Method: immunoSEQ multiplex PCR; TCRdb's copy keeps in-frame clones and lacks some. This table has under 400,000 clones, 11% to 15% appearing once. The material sequenced was central memory CD4+ T cells from blood. Receptor source: a man younger than 45 in good health.

This clone was counted only a few times. The chain links TRBV27 to TRBJ1-2, with D tentatively TRBD1 (6 bases). Trimming stripped 5 bases from V and 5 bases from J, with 15 bases between. This CDR3 has 14 amino acids. Germline CDR1 MNHEY, CDR2 SMNVEV (reference sequence). The CDR3 sequence is CASSTTTGPYGYTF. The DNA for the CDR3 is TGTGCCAGCAGTACGACCACAGGGCCATATGGCTACACCTTC.

The rearrangement links TRBV12-5 to TRBJ1-5; D unresolved. The CDR3 is made up of 11 amino acids. CDR1 is LGHNT, CDR2 FRNRAP, per germline. V lost 3 bases and J lost 10, with 7 bases in between. As DNA, the CDR3 is TGTGCTAGTGGTTTTCTCTATCCCCAGCATTTT. Protein product: CASGFLYPQHF.

V is TRBV6-5 and J is TRBJ2-1; the D call may be TRBD1 or TRBD2 (6 bases each). This CDR3 is built from 15 residues. Per germline, CDR1 MNHEY and CDR2 SVGAGI. The V end lost 10 bases, the J end lost 0 bases, and 16 bases lay between the germline ends. The CDR3 here is CAIGGRESSYNEQFF. The CDR3 DNA sequence: TGTGCCATCGGGGGCCGGGAGAGCTCCTACAATGAGCAGTTCTTC.

In its sample, this clone was seen a few times. The chain recombines TRBV20-1 with TRBJ1-1, with unresolved D. V was clipped by 4 bases and J by 0 bases, with 3 bases between them. The CDR3 has 11 amino acids. Looked up from germline, CDR1 is DFQATT and CDR2 is SNEGSKA (reference sequence). The CDR3 protein is CSATVNTEAFF. CDR3 DNA: TGCAGTGCTACAGTGAACACTGAAGCTTTCTTT.

The V and J genes are TRBV27 and TRBJ2-5; TRBD1 or TRBD2 may be the D gene (5 bases each). The CDR3 spans 13 residues. Germline V gives CDR1 MNHEY, CDR2 SMNVEV (reference sequence). The germline V and J ends were trimmed by 4 bases and 4 bases, with 10 bases remaining between them. CDR3 sequence (DNA): TGTGCCAGCAGTTACCGGGGCCGAGAGACCCAGTACTTC. Translation gives CASSYRGRETQYF.

This chain joins TRBV4-3 and TRBJ2-3, with no clear D. The CDR3 sequence is 13 residues long. Germline V lookup: CDR1 LGHNA, CDR2 YSLEER. V lost 1 base and J lost 4, with 6 bases in between. Here the CDR3 DNA reads TGCGCCAGCAGCCAAGGATTAGCAGATACGCAGTATTTT. This sequence encodes CASSQGLADTQYF.

This clone was observed a few times. V is TRBV5-1 and J is TRBJ1-5; possible D gene TRBD1, 5 bases. CDR1 and CDR2 from the germline V gene are SGHRS and YFSETQ. V lost 0 bases and J 5 bases, leaving 12 bases between the germline ends. This CDR3 comprises 15 residues. CDR3: CASSLEPGLYQPQHF. For the CDR3, the DNA is TGCGCCAGCAGCTTGGAGCCAGGGCTCTATCAGCCCCAGCATTTT.

CDR3 bases: TGCGCCAGCAGCTTGGGACAGGGGGCGAATGAAGCTTTCTTT. It is translated as CASSLGQGANEAFF. The V and J genes are TRBV5-1 and TRBJ1-1; 10 bases map to TRBD1. The CDR3 runs 14 residues. Germline V lookup: CDR1 SGHRS, CDR2 YFSETQ. V gave up 0 bases and J gave up 7 bases; unmatched junction bases: 3.

The chain uses TRBV2 and TRBJ1-3; 7 bases fit TRBD1. The CDR3 sequence is 15 residues long. Per the germline V gene, CDR1 is SNHLY and CDR2 is FYNNEI. V was clipped by 7 bases and J by 0 bases; unmatched bases: 6. The DNA for the CDR3 is TGTGCCAGCAAAATGGGACAGAGCTCTGGAAACACCATATATTTT. Encoded protein: CASKMGQSSGNTIYF.

The chain is built from TRBV6-1 and TRBJ1-2; tentative D call: TRBD1 (6 bases). Looked up from germline, CDR1 is MNHNS and CDR2 is SASEGT. The CDR3 spans 14 residues. Trimming removed 5 bases from V and 5 bases from J, with 15 bases in between. In nucleotides, the CDR3 is TGTGCCAGCAGTTATATGACAGGACAATATGGCTACACCTTC. This translates into CASSYMTGQYGYTF.

The rearrangement links TRBV6-1 to TRBJ2-3; 9 nucleotides match TRBD2. This CDR3 has 16 amino acids. The V segment lost 3 bases and the J segment 2 bases; nucleotides outside the gene matches: 6. The germline V gene encodes CDR1 MNHNS and CDR2 SASEGT. CDR3 in amino acids: CASSEEAGGPTDTQYF. The CDR3 DNA sequence: TGTGCCAGCAGTGAGGAAGCGGGAGGCCCCACAGATACGCAGTATTTT.

This chain joins TRBV18 and TRBJ2-1; 7 positions agree with TRBD2. The germline gives CDR1 KGHSH, CDR2 LQKENI. The CDR3 is made up of 18 amino acids. Losses at the gene ends were 1 base for V and 0 bases for J; bases not matched to a gene: 9. The CDR3 loop reads CASSPLALALSSYNEQFF. The CDR3 DNA reads TGTGCCAGCTCACCACTAGCACTAGCGCTCAGCTCCTACAATGAGCAGTTCTTC.